This entry lists 28 T cell receptor beta chains sequenced from one sample in a study of blood T cell repertoires in COVID-19. Produced via immunoSEQ multiplex PCR; TCRdb's table is partial and in-frame only. Of tens of thousands of clones in the sample, around nine tenths were seen once. The source material was peripheral blood. The receptor source for this set is a human donor with active COVID-19. The donor label of this sample is uncertain.

The gene calls are TRBV4-2 and TRBJ1-1; D is unclear. The CDR3 consists of 14 residues. Germline V CDR1 and CDR2: LGHNA, YNFKEQ. Trimming took 3 bases from V and 2 from J, leaving 10 bases between them. The CDR3: CASSQKRSNTEAFF. CDR3 bases: TGTGCCAGCAGCCAGAAGCGATCTAACACTGAAGCTTTCTTT.

The chain has TRBV7-8 and TRBJ2-1; a possible D gene is TRBD2 (5 bases). The V and J ends lost 4 bases and 0 bases respectively, with 13 bases between them. Germline V gene sequence: CDR1 SGHVS, CDR2 FQNEAQ. The CDR3 loop spans 16 amino acids. The DNA of the CDR3 is TGTGCCAGCAGCTACCAGACTGGGAGCTCCTACAATGAGCAGTTCTTC. Protein: CASSYQTGSSYNEQFF.

This chain links TRBV10-3 with TRBJ2-1; TRBD2 matches at 9 bases. The germline CDR1 and CDR2 sequences are ENHRY and SYGVKD. With V trimmed by 3 bases and J by 7 bases, 7 bases remained unmatched. The CDR3 is 15 residues long. Here the CDR3 reads CAISDSGGNLNEQFF. CDR3 nucleotide sequence: TGTGCCATCAGTGACAGCGGGGGGAACTTGAATGAGCAGTTCTTC.

V is TRBV12-3 or TRBV12-4 and J is TRBJ1-2; no reliable D call. V lost 5 bases, J lost 0 bases, and 7 bases lay in between. This CDR3 is built from 13 residues. The CDR3 reads CASSREPNYGYTF. The CDR3 bases are TGTGCCAGCAGTAGGGAGCCTAACTATGGCTACACCTTC.

The CDR3 spells CASSTSTGYDQPQHF. The CDR3 DNA follows: TGTGCCAGCAGCACCTCAACAGGGTACGATCAGCCCCAGCATTTT. The V call is TRBV7-8, the J call TRBJ1-5, with TRBD1 as a possible D gene (6 bases). Germline CDR1 and CDR2: SGHVS and FQNEAQ. This CDR3 spans 15 amino acids. Trimming stripped 5 bases from V and 5 bases from J, with 16 bases between.

This clone was counted a few times. The chain recombines TRBV9 with TRBJ2-7, with 7 bases matching TRBD2. This CDR3 spans 14 amino acids. Trimming removed 3 bases from V and 2 bases from J; junction bases left unmatched: 5. CDR1 SGDLS and CDR2 YYNGEE come from the germline V gene. CDR3 in amino acids: CASSEAGVPYEQYF. The CDR3, as DNA: TGTGCCAGCAGCGAGGCGGGGGTCCCCTACGAGCAGTACTTC.

This chain connects TRBV28 to TRBJ2-1, with a possible D match to TRBD1 (5 bases). CDR1 and CDR2 from the germline V gene are MDHEN and SYDVKM. The CDR3 has 14 amino acids. Trimming took off 3 bases at V and 3 bases at J, with 9 bases between the two ends. For the CDR3, the DNA is TGTGCCAGCAGTTTTCAGGGCTTCTACAATGAGCAGTTCTTC. Residues: CASSFQGFYNEQFF. The whole variable domain, filled in from reference TRBV28 and TRBJ2-1, reads DVKVTQSSRYLVKRTGEKVFLECVQDMDHENMFWYRQDPGLGLRLIYFSYDVKMKEKGDIPEGYSVSREKKERFSLILESASTNQTSMYLCASSFQGFYNEQFFGPGTRLTVL.

The genes are TRBV3-1 (or the pseudogene TRBV3-2) and TRBJ2-5; 8 nucleotides agree with TRBD2. V lost 0 bases and J lost 5; bases outside the gene matches: 11. CDR1 is LGHDT and CDR2 is YNNKEL in the germline V gene (reference sequence). The CDR3 runs 17 residues. CDR3: CASSQDRREGGVETQYF. CDR3 DNA: TGTGCCAGCAGCCAAGATAGACGGGAGGGCGGAGTCGAGACCCAGTACTTC.

This clone was seen only once. The rearrangement joins TRBV7-2 to TRBJ2-1; 16 nucleotides agree with TRBD2. With V trimmed by 4 bases and J by 8 bases, 5 bases remained unmatched. Germline V gene lookup returns CDR1 SGHTA and CDR2 FQGNSA. The CDR3 contains 16 residues. As DNA, the CDR3 is TGTGCCAGCAGCTCCGGGACTAGCGGGAGGGCCGATGAGCAGTTCTTC. Translation: CASSSGTSGRADEQFF.

This chain uses TRBV2 with TRBJ1-1, with D possibly being TRBD1 (6 bases). Deletions cut 5 bases from V and 1 base from J, with 14 bases between. Germline assignment: CDR1 SNHLY and CDR2 FYNNEI. CDR3 length equals 15 residues. The CDR3 spells CASSPHGTPNTEAFF. CDR3 nucleotide sequence: TGTGCCAGCAGTCCCCACGGGACACCGAACACTGAAGCTTTCTTT.

The CDR3 spells CASSTSERYNEQFF. DNA of the CDR3: TGTGCCAGCAGTACTAGCGAGCGTTACAATGAGCAGTTCTTC. V is TRBV6-6 and J is TRBJ2-1, with 7 bases aligning to TRBD2. In germline, CDR1 is MNHNY, CDR2 SVGAGI (reference sequence). The ends lost 5 bases at V and 4 bases at J; junction bases unmatched: 5. This CDR3 is built from 14 residues.

V is TRBV3-1 (or the pseudogene TRBV3-2) and J is TRBJ2-7; D may be TRBD1 (6 bases). The CDR3 consists of 14 residues. Germline assignment: CDR1 LGHDT and CDR2 YNNKEL (reference sequence). Trimming stripped 3 bases from V and 0 bases from J, with 9 bases between. This CDR3 reads CASSHWDISYEQYF. The CDR3 DNA reads TGTGCCAGCAGCCACTGGGACATCTCCTACGAGCAGTACTTC.

The chain joins TRBV7-3 to TRBJ2-1, with 10 nucleotides matching TRBD1. J gave up 6 bases and V 0 bases, and 5 bases lay outside the gene matches. The germline CDR1 and CDR2 sequences are SGHTA and FQGTGA. The CDR3 extends over 16 amino acids. The CDR3: CASSLTGQGGGNEQFF. The CDR3 DNA sequence: TGTGCCAGCAGCTTAACAGGACAGGGGGGCGGCAATGAGCAGTTCTTC. Full variable domain (outside the CDR3, taken from reference TRBV7-3 and TRBJ2-1): GAGVSQTPSNKVTEKGKYVELRCDPISGHTALYWYRQSLGQGPEFLIYFQGTGAADDSGLPNDRFFAVRPEGSVSTLKIQRTERGDSAVYLCASSLTGQGGGNEQFFGPGTRLTVL.

The CDR3 sequence: CASRGTGGEKLFF. CDR3 sequence (DNA): TGCGCCAGCAGGGGGACAGGGGGTGAAAAACTGTTTTTT. The gene calls are TRBV5-1 and TRBJ1-4, with 11 bases matching TRBD1. Germline CDR1 and CDR2: SGHRS and YFSETQ. J gave up 7 bases and V 5 bases, and 1 base lay outside the gene matches. The CDR3 runs 13 residues.

This clone was observed a few times. The chain links TRBV6-2 or TRBV6-3 to TRBJ2-3, with a possible D match to TRBD1 (6 bases). Germline V gives CDR1 MNHEY, CDR2 SVGEGT. With 0 bases removed from V and 2 bases from J, the gap between germline ends came to 9 bases. This CDR3 has 15 amino acids. CDR3 coding DNA: TGTGCCAGCAGTTACTCGGGGGACAACACAGATACGCAGTATTTT. It translates to CASSYSGDNTDTQYF.

V and J are TRBV19 and TRBJ1-5; D uncertain. Between the trimmed V and J ends, which lost 3 bases and 2 bases, there was a span of 11 bases. This CDR3 is built from 15 residues. Germline CDR1 LNHDA, CDR2 SQIVND (reference sequence). DNA for the CDR3: TGTGCCAGTAGTATCACTCCCACAGGCAATCAGCCCCAGCATTTT. It encodes CASSITPTGNQPQHF.

This clone was found a few times. The chain has TRBV28 and TRBJ2-3, with TRBD2 as a possible D gene (6 bases). V gave up 5 bases and J gave up 4 bases, with 22 bases separating them. Per germline, CDR1 MDHEN and CDR2 SYDVKM. This CDR3 contains 17 residues. The chain's CDR3 is CASSTDVGLHHSDTQYF. CDR3 bases: TGTGCCAGCAGTACAGACGTGGGACTTCATCACTCAGATACGCAGTATTTT.

The gene calls are TRBV20-1 and TRBJ1-1, with unresolved D. The CDR3 extends over 11 amino acids. Per the germline V gene, CDR1 is DFQATT and CDR2 is SNEGSKA (reference sequence). Between the trimmed V and J ends, which lost 0 bases and 7 bases, there was a span of 6 bases. CDR3 region: CSARDGGEAFF. CDR3 sequence (DNA): TGCAGTGCTAGAGATGGAGGTGAAGCTTTCTTT.

CDR3 DNA sequence: TGTGCCAGCAGCCTTGGACAGGGATACAATCAGCCCCAGCATTTT. Encoded protein: CASSLGQGYNQPQHF. This chain uses TRBV7-9 with TRBJ1-5; TRBD1 matches at 8 bases. V was pared by 5 bases and J by 3 bases, with 6 bases of the junction left unmatched. The CDR3 loop spans 15 amino acids. CDR1 is SEHNR and CDR2 is FQNEAQ in the germline V gene (reference sequence).

This chain uses TRBV18 with TRBJ1-1; TRBD1 is a possible D gene (5 bases). CDR3 size: 14 residues. Germline V lookup: CDR1 KGHSH, CDR2 LQKENI. With 3 bases removed from V and 4 bases from J, the gap between germline ends came to 12 bases. The CDR3 DNA follows: TGTGCCAGCTCACCCCGGCGGGGGGGCACTGAAGCTTTCTTT. It specifies CASSPRRGGTEAFF.

This chain links TRBV11-2 with TRBJ2-2; D is unresolved. Trimming removed 2 bases at V and 7 bases at J, with 5 bases between. The CDR3 consists of 12 residues. Germline lookup yields CDR1 SGHAT and CDR2 FQNNGV. The CDR3, as DNA: TGTGCCAGCAGCTTACAGAACGGGGAGCTGTTTTTT. Translated: CASSLQNGELFF.

V usage is TRBV28 and J usage is TRBJ1-2, with 8 bases lining up with TRBD1. This CDR3 contains 15 residues. CDR1 and CDR2 from the germline V gene are MDHEN and SYDVKM. Germline trimming cut 6 bases from V and 8 bases from J; bases unmatched to any gene: 14. The CDR3 loop reads CASRGNNRGIEGYTF. CDR3 coding DNA: TGTGCCAGCAGAGGAAACAACAGGGGGATAGAAGGCTACACCTTC.

This chain joins TRBV24-1 and TRBJ1-5; weak D call: TRBD1 (5 bases). Deletions cut 5 bases from V and 0 bases from J, with 22 bases between. Germline assignment: CDR1 KGHDR and CDR2 SFDVKD. The CDR3 totals 19 residues. In DNA, the CDR3 is TGTGCCACCAGTGCTACCCAAGGCAGGGTTCCACATAGCAATCAGCCCCAGCATTTT. This sequence encodes CATSATQGRVPHSNQPQHF.

The rearrangement joins TRBV7-9 to TRBJ2-2, with 9 bases that match TRBD1. Germline-derived CDR1 and CDR2 are SEHNR and FQNEAQ (reference sequence). This CDR3 has 16 amino acids. V trimming: 5 bases; J trimming: 5 bases; junction bases outside the gene matches: 9. CDR3 DNA sequence: TGTGCCAGCAGCGTCGAACAGGGGGCGGGGACCGGGGAGCTGTTTTTT. As protein: CASSVEQGAGTGELFF.

The chain is built from TRBV5-4 and TRBJ2-4; D may be TRBD2 (6 bases). The CDR3 covers 14 residues. V was shortened by 1 base and J by 7 bases, with 12 bases between the two germline ends. Germline loops: CDR1 SGHNT, CDR2 YYREEE (reference sequence). In DNA, the CDR3 is TGTGCCAGCAGCTTGTACACGGGGGACAACATTCAGTACTTC. Amino acid sequence: CASSLYTGDNIQYF.

This clone was seen a single time. The chain is built from TRBV7-2 and TRBJ2-3, with 7 bases matching TRBD2. V dropped 1 base and J dropped 2; count of bases not matched to a gene: 6. In germline, CDR1 is SGHTA, CDR2 FQGNSA. The CDR3 totals 16 residues. In DNA, the CDR3 is TGTGCCAGCAGCTTAGGTGGGCGGGGGTTCACAGATACGCAGTATTTT. It specifies CASSLGGRGFTDTQYF. Full variable domain (outside the CDR3, taken from reference TRBV7-2 and TRBJ2-3): GAGVSQSPSNKVTEKGKDVELRCDPISGHTALYWYRQSLGQGLEFLIYFQGNSAPDKSGLPSDRFSAERTGGSVSTLTIQRTQQEDSAVYLCASSLGGRGFTDTQYFGPGTRLTVL.

J is TRBJ1-2 and V is TRBV6-5, with 7 nucleotides matching TRBD1. Germline values: CDR1 MNHEY, CDR2 SVGAGI. V was clipped by 8 bases and J by 6 bases; unmatched bases: 9. The CDR3 extends over 13 amino acids. CDR3 in amino acids: CASSKRQGNGYTF. The CDR3 DNA reads TGTGCCAGCTCTAAAAGACAGGGAAATGGCTACACCTTC.

V is TRBV4-1 and J is TRBJ2-1; possibly TRBD1 for D (8 bases). Germline assignment: CDR1 MGHRA and CDR2 YSYEKL. V shed 3 bases and J shed 3 bases, with 15 bases lying between them. The CDR3 covers 16 residues. CDR3 nucleotides: TGCGCCAGCAGCCACTTACAGGGGGGGCTCTACAATGAGCAGTTCTTC. It codes for CASSHLQGGLYNEQFF.